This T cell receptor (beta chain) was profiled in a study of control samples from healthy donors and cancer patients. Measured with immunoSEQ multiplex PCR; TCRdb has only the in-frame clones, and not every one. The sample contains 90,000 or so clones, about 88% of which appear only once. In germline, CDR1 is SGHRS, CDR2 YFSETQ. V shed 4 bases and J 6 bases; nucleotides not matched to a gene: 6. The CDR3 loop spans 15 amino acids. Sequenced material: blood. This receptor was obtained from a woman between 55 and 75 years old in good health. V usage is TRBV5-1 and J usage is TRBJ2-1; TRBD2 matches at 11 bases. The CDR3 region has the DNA TGCGCCAGCAGCCCTAGCGGGGGGTGGTCCAATGAGCAGTTCTTC. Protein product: CASSPSGGWSNEQFF.